This TCR beta chain was found in a study of post-analysis software for immune sequencing data. Concerning this clonotype: Antigen: not known.

Tagging with unique molecular identifiers was a feature of the TCR beta cDNA libraries. MiXCR was run by TCRdb on the PCR reads, yielding one entry per CDR3 protein. The sample records hundreds of thousands of distinct CDR3 sequences, around 27% being singletons. The germline V gene encodes CDR1 MNHEY and CDR2 SMNVEV (reference sequence). This CDR3 is built from 14 residues. Unmatched junction bases numbered 2, after V lost 3 bases and J lost 9 bases. Study-level findings and limits: In patients, TRBV5-6, TRBV5-1 and TRBV20-1 belonged to five TRBV segments found more frequently than in controls. Normalized Chao1 diversity was significantly lower in multiple sclerosis patients than in controls.

The sample comprised blood. The clonotype originates from a girl aged 10 to 17 with multiple sclerosis. The gene calls are TRBV27 and TRBJ1-6; 10 bases match TRBD1. The CDR3 bases are TGTGCCAGCAGTTTCCGGACAGGGGGTTCACCCCTCCACTTT. Its translation is CASSFRTGGSPLHF.